Ten or more counts support the clone carrying this T cell receptor beta chain. Its target is unknown. The time point denotes: sample taken at primary tumor resection. Whole RNA, which was extracted from tumor, nontumor lung tissue or frozen PBMC, was sequenced without any cell sorting. The data originate from a study of spatial heterogeneity in lung cancer. Study in general: Each unique TCR and UMI combination was seen more than ten times on average in raw reads.

Each molecule of TCR cDNA was tagged with one unique molecular identifier. Via MiXCR, TCRdb re-called the 5' RACE reads, giving one row per CDR3 protein. The sample has about 23,000 distinct CDR3 sequences; 6.4% are singletons. CDR1 SGHDT and CDR2 YYEEEE come from the germline V gene. The CDR3 runs to 15 residues. Between the trimmed V and J ends, which lost 3 bases and 1 base, there was a span of 13 bases. Whole-study findings and limits: The number of expanded tumor alpha and beta chains correlated with mutation number.

Sequences were derived from lung tumor tissue, sampled at surgery. The clonotype was recovered from a male donor with early-stage non-small cell lung cancer. The rearrangement links TRBV5-6 to TRBJ1-2; D is unresolved. CDR3 protein: CASSSIRTDNYGYTF. CDR3 nucleotides: TGTGCCAGCAGCTCTATCCGGACCGATAACTATGGCTACACCTTC.